The source of this T cell receptor beta chain is a study of blood T cell repertoires in COVID-19. V was trimmed by 3 bases and J by 0 bases, leaving 8 bases between them. Germline V CDR1 and CDR2: GTSNPN, SVGIG (reference sequence). The CDR3 extends over 13 amino acids. The protocol was immunoSEQ multiplex PCR, while the TCRdb copy is restricted to in-frame clones and leaves out a portion. The sample has a few hundred thousand clones; around 90% are singletons. This clone was counted a few times. Sequencing input: PBMCs or T cells enriched from blood (not recorded which). The sequence derives from a woman aged 18 to 35 with acute COVID-19. The V gene is TRBV30, the J gene TRBJ1-1, with D perhaps TRBD1 (5 bases). CDR3 in amino acids: CAWRRGMNTEAFF. In nucleotides, the CDR3 is TGTGCCTGGAGGCGGGGGATGAACACTGAAGCTTTCTTT.